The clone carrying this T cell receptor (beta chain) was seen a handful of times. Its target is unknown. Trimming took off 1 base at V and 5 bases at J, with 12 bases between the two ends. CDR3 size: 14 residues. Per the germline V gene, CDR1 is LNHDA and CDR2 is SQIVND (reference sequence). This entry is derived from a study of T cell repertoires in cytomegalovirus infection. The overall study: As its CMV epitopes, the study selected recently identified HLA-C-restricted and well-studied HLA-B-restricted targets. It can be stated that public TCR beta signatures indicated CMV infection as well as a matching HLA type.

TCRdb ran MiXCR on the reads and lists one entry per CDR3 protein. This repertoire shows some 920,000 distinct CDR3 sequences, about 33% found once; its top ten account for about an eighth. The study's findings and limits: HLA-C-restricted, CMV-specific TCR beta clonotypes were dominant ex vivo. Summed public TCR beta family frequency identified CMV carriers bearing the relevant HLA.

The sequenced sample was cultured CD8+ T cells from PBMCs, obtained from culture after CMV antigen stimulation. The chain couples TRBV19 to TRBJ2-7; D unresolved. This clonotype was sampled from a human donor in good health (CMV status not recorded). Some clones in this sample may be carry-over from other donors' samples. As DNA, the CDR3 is TGTGCCAGTAGTATAGGTCTCAATACCCACGAGCAGTACTTC. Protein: CASSIGLNTHEQYF.